This entry lists 5 T cell receptor beta chains sequenced from one sample in a study of blood T cells in healthy people across ages. Primed by a sample-barcoded 5' primer and a J-beta primer mix, a second PCR proceeded for 7 to 11 cycles. Via MiXCR, TCRdb re-called the 5' RACE reads, giving one row per CDR3 protein. The table includes about 1.4 million distinct CDR3 sequences, 55% to 75% detected once. Sequenced sample: blood. Receptor source: a young man in good health.

V and J are TRBV20-1 and TRBJ1-2, with D possibly matching TRBD1 (5 bases). In germline, CDR1 is DFQATT, CDR2 SNEGSKA (reference sequence). The CDR3 is 15 residues long. Between the trimmed V and J ends, which lost 0 bases and 1 base, there was a span of 12 bases. CDR3 DNA: TGCAGTGCTAGAGATCAAAGGGGAGGTAACTATGGCTACACCTTC. This gives the protein CSARDQRGGNYGYTF.

This chain connects TRBV29-1 to TRBJ2-5; D might be TRBD2 (5 bases). The J call may be mistaken, given a closer DNA end match to TRBJ2-7. This CDR3 region has 17 residues. Germline CDR1 SQVTM, CDR2 ANQGSEA. The CDR3 nucleotides read TGCAGCGTTGTTACAAGTTCGGTGGGCCTGAGGGACTACGAGCAGTACTTC. Protein product: CSVVTSSVGLRDYEQYF.

This chain joins TRBV6-5 and TRBJ2-2; the match to TRBD1 covers 9 bases. The CDR3 contains 16 residues. Germline assignment: CDR1 MNHEY and CDR2 SVGAGI. V shed 6 bases, J shed 4 bases, and the junction held 9 bases outside the gene matches. The CDR3 nucleotides read TGTGCCAGCAGCTTTGGGACAGGGTGGGGCACCGGGGAGCTGTTTTTT. Translating gives CASSFGTGWGTGELFF.

The genes are TRBV29-1 and TRBJ2-1, with D tentatively TRBD1 or TRBD2 (6 bases each). The closer fit of TRBJ2-7 to the DNA end suggests the J call may be wrong. Germline loops: CDR1 SQVTM, CDR2 ANQGSEA. The CDR3 length is 14 residues. The CDR3 DNA reads as TGCAGCGTGGGGAGGTCCGGGGGCTACAATGAGCAGTACTTC. Encoded protein: CSVGRSGGYNEQYF.

The J gene is TRBJ2-7, the V gene TRBV6-5; 14 nucleotides agree with TRBD2. Germline lookup yields CDR1 MNHEY and CDR2 SVGAGI. The CDR3 is 16 residues long. V dropped 7 bases and J dropped 1; count of bases not matched to a gene: 6. CDR3 amino acids: CASKTSGRAESYEQYF. The CDR3 DNA reads TGTGCCAGCAAGACTAGCGGGAGGGCCGAGTCCTACGAGCAGTACTTC.